This T cell receptor beta chain was captured by sequencing in a study of shared clonotypes between healthy human individuals. Study overall: Each donor's CD4 naive and CD4 memory cells filled three plates apiece, CD8 naive two, and CD8 memory one. Broader study findings: Sequencing depth was a factor that was expected to affect clonotype sharing among donors.

This CDR3 has 15 amino acids. The germline V gene has CDR1 LNHNV and CDR2 YYDKDF (reference sequence). V lost 5 bases, J lost 5 bases, and 15 bases lay in between. Profiling relied on immunoSEQ multiplex PCR, and the TCRdb table lists in-frame clones only, not all of them. This table holds approximately 2,000,000 clones, approximately 90% found once. The study separated CD4+ cells into CD45RA+ naive and CD45RA-negative memory subsets. In regard to this clone: Its target is not known.

The V and J genes are TRBV15 and TRBJ1-4, with D possibly TRBD1 on 5 matching bases. The sample comprised naive CD4+ T cells from PBMCs. As to subset: CD45RA+ positively selected. This TCR derives from a man in his late teens or twenties in good health. Some clones in this sample may be carry-over from other donors' samples. This CDR3 is CATSSDSGPNEKLFF. The DNA for the CDR3 is TGTGCCACCAGCTCTGACAGTGGTCCCAATGAAAAACTGTTTTTT. The full variable domain, its missing parts supplied by reference TRBV15 and TRBJ1-4, is DAMVIQNPRYQVTQFGKPVTLSCSQTLNHNVMYWYQQKSSQAPKLLFHYYDKDFNNEADTPDNFQSRRPNTSFCFLDIRSPGLGDTAMYLCATSSDSGPNEKLFFGSGTQLSVL.